Only a few counts were recorded for the clone carrying this T cell receptor beta chain. Its antigen remains unidentified. With a much larger clone just one base away, this may be a read error. TCRdb reprocessed the multiplex PCR reads via MiXCR and lists one record per CDR3 protein. The sample shows roughly 130,000 distinct CDR3 sequences, around a third of them seen only once. The CDR3 loop spans 19 amino acids. The V gene's germline CDR1 is SGHVS and CDR2 FNYEAQ. The data stem from a study of breast tumors, draining lymph nodes, adjacent tissues. Broader study findings: Tumor repertoires ranked between lymph nodes and nontumor tissue in diversity, with V and J gene preferences. The data were judged consistent with most tumor T cells coming from lymph node and expanding in tumor.

Samples came from axillary lymph nodes draining the breast cancer. The chain couples TRBV7-6 to TRBJ2-6, with a possible D match to TRBD2 (7 bases). Sequencing used axillary lymph node tissue. The sequence derives from a female donor with breast cancer. Some clones in this sample may be carry-over from other donors' samples. This CDR3 is CASSALARGAYSGPNVLTF. The CDR3 region has the DNA TGTGCCAGCAGCGCCCTCGCTCGGGGGGCTTACTCTGGGCCCAACGTCCTGACTTTC.